This TCR beta chain is from a study of tumor-infiltrating lymphocytes in primary liver carcinoma. Synthesis of TCR beta cDNA was carried out from 500 ng total RNA with a constant-region primer. Modified slightly, ARM-PCR produced TCR beta libraries over three nested multiplex PCR rounds. TCRdb called the multiplex PCR reads again in MiXCR, with one record for every CDR3 protein. The sample shows under 110,000 distinct CDR3 sequences, approximately 70% of them seen only once. Without any cell sorting, about 19-31 mg of bulk tissue yielded co-extracted RNA and DNA. The sequence was collected from a woman aged 55-69 years with primary liver carcinoma and hepatitis B virus infection. Sequenced input: liver tumor tissue from sampling region 2. Subset described: tumor region T2, inferior pole.

Here the CDR3 DNA reads TGTGCCAGCAGTGCGGGACGGGGGGGGGATGAGCAGTTCTTC. The encoded protein is CASSAGRGGDEQFF. V gene TRBV6-5 combines with J gene TRBJ2-1, with TRBD2 matching 8 bases. Germline CDR1 reads MNHEY; CDR2 reads SVGAGI. This CDR3 region has 14 residues. The V segment lost 5 bases and the J segment 8 bases; nucleotides outside the gene matches: 8.